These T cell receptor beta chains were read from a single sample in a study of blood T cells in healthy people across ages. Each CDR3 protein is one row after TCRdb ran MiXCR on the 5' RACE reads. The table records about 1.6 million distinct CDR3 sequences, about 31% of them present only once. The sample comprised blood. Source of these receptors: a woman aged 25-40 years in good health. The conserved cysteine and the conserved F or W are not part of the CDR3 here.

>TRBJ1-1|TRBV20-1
SAQGWDRKWPTEAF
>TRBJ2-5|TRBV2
ACSGLGGPMETQY
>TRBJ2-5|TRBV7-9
ASSSIGTGSFQETQY
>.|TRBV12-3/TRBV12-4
AGSSMSHSGTHEQY
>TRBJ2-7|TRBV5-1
ASSDDRGAIYEQY
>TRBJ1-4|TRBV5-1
ASSWDGANEKLF
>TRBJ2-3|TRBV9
ASSYTSGSADTQY
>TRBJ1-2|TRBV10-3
AISEAGVYGYT
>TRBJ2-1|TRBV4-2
ASSPGLAGEPFNEQF
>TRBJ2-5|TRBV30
AWSVQDPGETQY
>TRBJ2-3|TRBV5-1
ASSLPSGAADTQY
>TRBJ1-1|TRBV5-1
ASRGNSLLNTEAF
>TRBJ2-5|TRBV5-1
ASSLSTGQETQY
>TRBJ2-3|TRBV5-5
ASSVARRTDTQY
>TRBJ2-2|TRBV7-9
ASSQHRPTTGELF
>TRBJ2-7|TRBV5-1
ASSLNQGAVREQY
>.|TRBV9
ASSVGRYSYNEQY
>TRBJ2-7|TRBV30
ACKGYEQY
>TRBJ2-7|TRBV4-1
ASSQFPRVGQGVYEQY
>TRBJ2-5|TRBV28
ASRRGTVQETQY